This T cell receptor (beta chain) was documented in a study of blood T cell repertoires in COVID-19. Study details: The United States, Italy and Spain were the sources of the acute and convalescent COVID-19 samples. Sources were T cells, B-cell-depleted T cells, or PBMCs; the material itself was cDNA or gDNA.

Authors' processing steps: The assay estimated nucleated cells by amplifying reference gene primers. The method was immunoSEQ multiplex PCR; TCRdb's version includes in-frame clones alone and lacks a portion of them. V, J and clone size are taken as reported in that table, and D and trimming were inferred from the DNA itself. The data contain about 250,000 clones, over 65% of them singletons. The sequence was collected from a woman over 75 with acute or convalescent COVID-19. The specimen was peripheral blood.

In DNA, the CDR3 is TGTGCCAGCTCACCCGAGGAAGGCCGGTCACCCCTCCACTTT. Its translation is CASSPEEGRSPLHF. The V call is TRBV18, the J call TRBJ1-6; D gene uncertain. The CDR3 sequence is 14 residues long. V dropped 3 bases and J dropped 10 bases, with 13 bases sitting between them. The V gene's germline CDR1 is KGHSH and CDR2 LQKENI. Looking up the rest from reference TRBV18 and TRBJ1-6 gives the full variable domain: NAGVMQNPRHLVRRRGQEARLRCSPMKGHSHVYWYRQLPEEGLKFMVYLQKENIIDESGMPKERFSAEFPKEGPSILRIQQVVRGDSAAYFCASSPEEGRSPLHFGNGTRLTVT.